The rows below give T cell receptor beta chains drawn from one sample of a study of Graves' ophthalmopathy and Graves' hyperthyroidism. A single record per CDR3 protein comes from TCRdb applying MiXCR to the multiplex PCR reads. Of about 420,000 distinct CDR3 sequences listed, approximately 21% are singletons. The specimen was peripheral blood. The receptors come from a young woman with stable Graves' hyperthyroidism. Both conserved end residues are part of each CDR3. The order of the fields is D gene, V gene, clone size, J gene, CDR3 DNA, CDR3 protein. D genes are given only for firm matches. Clone size is not always given. Where it is, it says once, few, many or a class for expanded clones.

d_gene: TRBD1; v_gene: TRBV6-1; abundance: NA; j_gene: TRBJ1-1; CDR3nt: TGTGCCACGCAGGAGACAGGGATCATGAACACTGAAGCTTTCTTT; CDR3aa: CATQETGIMNTEAFF
d_gene: NA; v_gene: TRBV24-1; abundance: many; j_gene: TRBJ2-7; CDR3nt: TGTGCCACCAGTGACCCAACTCAAGGAGTGCAGTACTTC; CDR3aa: CATSDPTQGVQYF
d_gene: NA; v_gene: TRBV20-1; abundance: NA; j_gene: TRBJ2-5; CDR3nt: TGCAGTGCTAGAGAGAGGCAGGGGATCGGGACCCAGTACTTC; CDR3aa: CSARERQGIGTQYF
d_gene: NA; v_gene: TRBV5-1; abundance: NA; j_gene: TRBJ1-1; CDR3nt: TGCGCCAGCAGCTGGTCACTGGACACTGAAGCTTTCTTT; CDR3aa: CASSWSLDTEAFF
d_gene: NA; v_gene: TRBV7-2; abundance: many; j_gene: TRBJ1-5; CDR3nt: TGTGCCAGCAGCTTATGGGGGGGCGGCAATCAGCCCCAGCATTTT; CDR3aa: CASSLWGGGNQPQHF
d_gene: NA; v_gene: TRBV25-1; abundance: NA; j_gene: TRBJ1-2; CDR3nt: TGTGCCAGCAATGGTGATACGAGAGGCTACACCTTC; CDR3aa: CASNGDTRGYTF
d_gene: TRBD1; v_gene: TRBV6-1; abundance: many; j_gene: TRBJ2-2; CDR3nt: TGTGCCACATACAGGGGGCTGGCCGGGGAGCTGTTTTTT; CDR3aa: CATYRGLAGELFF
d_gene: NA; v_gene: TRBV28; abundance: few; j_gene: TRBJ1-2; CDR3nt: TGTGCCAGCAGTTTATTCGGATATAACTATGGCTACACCTTC; CDR3aa: CASSLFGYNYGYTF
d_gene: TRBD1; v_gene: TRBV25-1; abundance: many; j_gene: TRBJ2-5; CDR3nt: TGTGCCAGCAGAGGGACAGGGGGCGCGGAGACCCAGTACTTC; CDR3aa: CASRGTGGAETQYF
d_gene: TRBD1; v_gene: TRBV6-1; abundance: NA; j_gene: TRBJ2-5; CDR3nt: TGTGCCAGCAAGGCCGGGACAGGGTCTCGGGTAGAGACCCAGTACTTC; CDR3aa: CASKAGTGSRVETQYF
d_gene: NA; v_gene: TRBV12-3/TRBV12-4; abundance: many; j_gene: TRBJ1-2; CDR3nt: TGTGCCAGCAGTTTAGCGGGGGGAGTCTATGGCTACACCTTC; CDR3aa: CASSLAGGVYGYTF
d_gene: TRBD1; v_gene: TRBV24-1; abundance: few; j_gene: TRBJ1-2; CDR3nt: TGTGCCACCAGTGATCCTCGGACAGGAAACTATGGCTACACCTTC; CDR3aa: CATSDPRTGNYGYTF
d_gene: NA; v_gene: TRBV5-1; abundance: many; j_gene: TRBJ2-6; CDR3nt: TGCGCCAGCAGCTTGGGACACCTCTCTGGGGCCAACGTCCTGACTTTC; CDR3aa: CASSLGHLSGANVLTF
d_gene: NA; v_gene: TRBV6-5; abundance: many; j_gene: TRBJ1-1; CDR3nt: TGTGCCAGCAGTTACTTACAGGCCCTGCTCCCTGAAGCTTTCTTT; CDR3aa: CASSYLQALLPEAFF
d_gene: NA; v_gene: TRBV6-5; abundance: many; j_gene: TRBJ1-2; CDR3nt: TGTGCCAGCAGGAGGACGGAAAACTATGGCTACACCTTC; CDR3aa: CASRRTENYGYTF
d_gene: NA; v_gene: TRBV25-1; abundance: many; j_gene: TRBJ1-5; CDR3nt: TGTGCCAGCAGTGAAGGGGGGCCCAATCAGCCCCAGCATTTT; CDR3aa: CASSEGGPNQPQHF
d_gene: TRBD1; v_gene: TRBV11-2; abundance: NA; j_gene: TRBJ1-1; CDR3nt: TGTGCCAGCAGCCCCTTCCAGGGGGCCTTGAACACTGAAGCTTTCTTT; CDR3aa: CASSPFQGALNTEAFF
d_gene: NA; v_gene: TRBV29-1; abundance: NA; j_gene: TRBJ2-2; CDR3nt: TGCAGCTACCTAGACACCGGGGATCTGTTTTTT; CDR3aa: CSYLDTGDLFF
d_gene: TRBD1; v_gene: TRBV7-9; abundance: many; j_gene: TRBJ1-2; CDR3nt: TGTGCCAGCAGCAAGGGACAGGCTAACTATGGCTACACCTTC; CDR3aa: CASSKGQANYGYTF
d_gene: NA; v_gene: TRBV7-3; abundance: NA; j_gene: TRBJ1-1; CDR3nt: TGTGCCAGCAGCTTAACGGCGGGGGAAGCTTTCTTT; CDR3aa: CASSLTAGEAFF
d_gene: TRBD2; v_gene: TRBV7-6; abundance: NA; j_gene: TRBJ2-5; CDR3nt: TGTGCCAGCAGCTTAGATGGTAGCGGGAGGGCCGGGTCGAAAGAGACCCAGTACTTC; CDR3aa: CASSLDGSGRAGSKETQYF
d_gene: NA; v_gene: TRBV6-1; abundance: many; j_gene: TRBJ1-5; CDR3nt: TGTGCCAGCAGTAAAGGAAGGGGAGCCCCGCTTAGCAATCAGCCCCAGCATTTT; CDR3aa: CASSKGRGAPLSNQPQHF
d_gene: NA; v_gene: TRBV18; abundance: many; j_gene: TRBJ1-2; CDR3nt: TGTGCCAGCTCACCACCCCGGGGCTCTAACTATGGCTACACCTTC; CDR3aa: CASSPPRGSNYGYTF
d_gene: NA; v_gene: TRBV7-2; abundance: many; j_gene: TRBJ2-7; CDR3nt: TGTGCCAGCAGCTTATCCAGGGGAGGGCCCTACGAGCAGTACTTC; CDR3aa: CASSLSRGGPYEQYF
d_gene: NA; v_gene: TRBV27; abundance: NA; j_gene: TRBJ2-7; CDR3nt: TGTGCCAGCAGCCAAAGACAGGAGACCTACGAGCAGTACTTC; CDR3aa: CASSQRQETYEQYF
d_gene: TRBD1; v_gene: TRBV12-3/TRBV12-4; abundance: NA; j_gene: TRBJ2-5; CDR3nt: TGTGCCAGCAGCGATGGGACAGAAGAGACCCAGTACTTC; CDR3aa: CASSDGTEETQYF
d_gene: TRBD2; v_gene: TRBV5-1; abundance: NA; j_gene: TRBJ2-2; CDR3nt: TGCGCCAGCAGCTTGCGTCTAGCGGGAGGGCCCGTGACCGGGGAGCTGTTTTTT; CDR3aa: CASSLRLAGGPVTGELFF
d_gene: NA; v_gene: TRBV20-1; abundance: NA; j_gene: TRBJ2-7; CDR3nt: TGCAGTATCAGGCTAGTAGGTTTCGAGCAGTACTTC; CDR3aa: CSIRLVGFEQYF
d_gene: NA; v_gene: TRBV7-6; abundance: many; j_gene: TRBJ2-5; CDR3nt: TGTGCCAGCAGCGCCATGCAAGAGACCCAGTACTTC; CDR3aa: CASSAMQETQYF
d_gene: NA; v_gene: TRBV12-3/TRBV12-4; abundance: once; j_gene: TRBJ2-2; CDR3nt: TGTGCCAGCATCCCTACGTCCGGGGAGCTGTTTTTT; CDR3aa: CASIPTSGELFF
d_gene: TRBD1; v_gene: TRBV19; abundance: many; j_gene: TRBJ2-7; CDR3nt: TGTGCCAGTAACGACGGTGGGACAGGGCTCTTTGGGCAGTACTTC; CDR3aa: CASNDGGTGLFGQYF
d_gene: NA; v_gene: TRBV6-2/TRBV6-3; abundance: NA; j_gene: TRBJ1-1; CDR3nt: TGTGCCAGCAGCCCCAAGTATCGGGAAGCTTTCTTT; CDR3aa: CASSPKYREAFF
d_gene: NA; v_gene: TRBV12-3/TRBV12-4; abundance: NA; j_gene: TRBJ1-5; CDR3nt: TGTGCCAGCACCCTGGGCGGAGGGCAACAGCCCCAGCATTTT; CDR3aa: CASTLGGGQQPQHF
d_gene: NA; v_gene: TRBV30; abundance: NA; j_gene: TRBJ1-2; CDR3nt: TGTGCCTGGTCCGAAACAGGGAACTATGGCTACACCTTC; CDR3aa: CAWSETGNYGYTF
d_gene: NA; v_gene: TRBV7-2; abundance: many; j_gene: TRBJ1-1; CDR3nt: TGTGCCAGCAGCTTATTCGGGGAAACTGAAGCTTTCTTT; CDR3aa: CASSLFGETEAFF
d_gene: NA; v_gene: TRBV5-1; abundance: many; j_gene: TRBJ1-5; CDR3nt: TGCGCCACGGGGCGGCTTCAGCCCCAGCATTTT; CDR3aa: CATGRLQPQHF
d_gene: NA; v_gene: TRBV6-2/TRBV6-3; abundance: many; j_gene: TRBJ2-5; CDR3nt: TGTGCCAGCAGTCCTACCCGGGAGACCCAGTACTTC; CDR3aa: CASSPTRETQYF